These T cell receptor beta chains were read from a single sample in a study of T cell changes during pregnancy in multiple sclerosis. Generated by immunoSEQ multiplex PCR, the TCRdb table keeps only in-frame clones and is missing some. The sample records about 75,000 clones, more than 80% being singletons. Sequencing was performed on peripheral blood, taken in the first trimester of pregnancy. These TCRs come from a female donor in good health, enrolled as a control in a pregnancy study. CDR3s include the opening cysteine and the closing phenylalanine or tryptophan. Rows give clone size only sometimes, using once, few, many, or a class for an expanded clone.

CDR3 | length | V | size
CASSEYRGEAFF | 12 | TRBV6-1 | .
CASGGINYGYTF | 12 | TRBV25-1 | .
CATSQDRADTEAFF | 14 | TRBV15 | .
CASSPEGWLASGETQYF | 17 | TRBV7-2 | .
CASSYRGQALPQHF | 14 | TRBV6-5 | .
CAWSVRDRSGYTF | 13 | TRBV30 | .
CASSEARGGRAGTGELFF | 18 | TRBV2 | few
CASSFLVLRGAHQPQHF | 17 | TRBV28 | .
CASSIGAVNTGELFF | 15 | TRBV19 | .
CATRQGDLPIGYTF | 14 | TRBV21-1 | .
CASSLQGQAFF | 11 | TRBV7-2 | few
CASSVTGEGTEAFF | 14 | TRBV6-1 | .
CASSQEGGPNEKLFF | 15 | TRBV4-3 | .
CASSLSSPYNEQFF | 14 | TRBV7-9 | .
CASSLSTGRSGANVLTF | 17 | TRBV7-9 | .
CASSLGSISYEQYF | 14 | TRBV13 | few
CASSFAGWAGELFF | 14 | TRBV7-9 | .
CATTGSSYEQYF | 12 | TRBV10-3 | .
CASSHDPQGLNTEAFF | 16 | TRBV5-4 | .
CAISEPVTGGRQYF | 14 | TRBV10-3 | .
CASSPQGSEQETQYF | 15 | TRBV7-2 | .
CASSESLTGGAYGYTF | 16 | TRBV6-1 | once
CASTPLAGGNYGYTF | 15 | TRBV6-5 | .
CASSSETGLNTEAFF | 15 | TRBV5-1 | .
CASIGSGSAYYEQFF | 15 | TRBV28 | .